What follows are 13 T cell receptor beta chains derived from one specimen sequenced in a study of tumor and adjacent non-tumor tissue in lung cancer (dated by TCRdb to the late 2010s). Library preparation was by multiplex PCR. The instrument was an Illumina HiSeq 2500. TCRbeta libraries were constructed through three rounds of nested PCR with primers (Table S4) according to protocols modified from ARM-PCR. TCRdb redid the processing of the public reads, applying fastp at Q25 and MiXCR, and retained in-frame beta chains. All rows with the same CDR3 protein become a single entry with the most common DNA and genes. The sample includes 75,000 to 100,000 distinct CDR3 sequences, with less than 80% observed a single time. Of the sample, around 18% falls within the top ten clones. RNA was extracted from bulk unsorted tissue and checked for quality with a NanoDrop ND-1000 and an Agilent 2100. Material for sequencing was lung tumor tissue. The origin of the receptors is a man in his 60s with non-small cell lung cancer.

About this clonotype: The junction differs from germline at one of its ends, possibly a read error. V is TRBV12-3 or TRBV12-4 and J is TRBJ1-5; unclear D gene. The CDR3 is 13 amino acids. For the CDR3, the DNA is TGTGCCAGCAGTCAAAGTAGCGATCAGCCCAAGCATTTT. As protein: CASSQSSDQPKHF.

The chain links TRBV10-3 to TRBJ1-1, with D unresolved. Germline CDR1 is ENHRY and CDR2 is SYGVKD. This CDR3 has 15 amino acids. V lost 6 bases and J 3 bases, leaving 17 bases between the germline ends. The CDR3 loop is CAIRGSHRGDTEAFF. CDR3 in DNA: TGTGCCATCAGGGGGTCCCACAGAGGTGACACTGAAGCTTTCTTT.

Turning to this clonotype: An end of the junction does not agree with germline; a read error may underlie this. The chain combines TRBV29-1 with TRBJ2-1; 9 bases line up with TRBD1. Germline CDR1 is SQVTM and CDR2 is ANQGSEA. The CDR3 is 13 residues long. CDR3 sequence: CSVGTGDYNKQFF. The CDR3 region has the DNA TGCAGCGTTGGGACAGGGGACTACAATAAGCAGTTCTTC.

The CDR3 bases are TGTGCCGGTAGCTTAGAGAATTTAGGGGGGAGCTCTGGGGCCAACGTCCTGACTTTC. Its protein product is CAGSLENLGGSSGANVLTF. The rearrangement links TRBV11-3 to TRBJ2-6; D could derive from TRBD1 or TRBD2 (6 bases each). The CDR3 has 19 residues. The V and J ends lost 11 bases and 0 bases respectively, with 26 bases between them. Germline CDR1 reads SGHNT; CDR2 reads YENEEA.

Concerning this clonotype itself: No conserved phenylalanine or tryptophan is present at the end of the CDR3, so a read error is the likely explanation. The chain recombines TRBV25-1 with TRBJ2-7, with D possibly TRBD2 on 6 matching bases. The germline gives CDR1 MGHDK, CDR2 SYGVNS. The CDR3 is made up of 16 amino acids. DNA for the CDR3: TGTGCAAGCAGTGGAGGGGTCACGGGATACCTCTACGAGCAGTACATC. It encodes CASSGGVTGYLYEQYI.

The gene calls are TRBV6-5 and TRBJ1-5; D gene ambiguous. Per germline, CDR1 MNHEY and CDR2 SVGAGI. The V gene lost 10 bases and the J gene lost 10 bases, with 23 bases spanning the gap. The CDR3 has 14 amino acids. CDR3 loop: CANSRVGKRHPQHF. CDR3 DNA sequence: TGTGCCAACAGCCGAGTCGGGAAACGACATCCCCAGCATTTT.

This clonotype has just one count. V usage is TRBV19 and J usage is TRBJ1-5, with TRBD1 identical over 12 bases. V dropped 4 bases and J dropped 1; count of bases not matched to a gene: 2. The CDR3 is 16 amino acids. CDR1 and CDR2 (germline): LNHDA, SQIVND (reference sequence). The CDR3 loop is CASSKGQGASNQPQHF. CDR3 nucleotide sequence: TGTGCCAGTAGTAAGGGACAGGGGGCGAGCAATCAGCCCCAGCATTTT.

This clonotype was recorded a few times. Without the conserved terminal phenylalanine or tryptophan, this CDR3 likely stems from a read error. The J gene is TRBJ1-5, the V gene TRBV14, with TRBD1 as a possible D gene (6 bases). The CDR3 contains 15 residues. The germline gives CDR1 SGHDN, CDR2 FVKESK. Trimming removed 0 bases from V and 6 bases from J, with 12 bases in between. CDR3 DNA: TGTGCCAGCAGCCAAGACATCAGGGGTCCTCAGCCCCAGCATTTA. The encoded protein is CASSQDIRGPQPQHL.

This clonotype has a count of ten or more. V is TRBV4-1 and J is TRBJ2-7, with 7 bases aligning to TRBD1. The V gene's germline CDR1 is MGHRA and CDR2 YSYEKL. V gave up 4 bases and J gave up 2 bases; unmatched junction bases: 8. This CDR3 has 15 residues. CDR3 coding DNA: TGCGCCAGCAGCCTCACGGACAGGCCTACCTACGAGCAGTACTTC. This encodes CASSLTDRPTYEQYF.

Worth noting for this clonotype: Here the CDR3 omits its conserved ending phenylalanine or tryptophan, so a read error is the likely source. V gene TRBV11-1 combines with J gene TRBJ2-7; 12 bases align to TRBD1. Germline assignment: CDR1 SGHAT and CDR2 FQDESV (reference sequence). The trim removed 9 bases at V and 2 bases at J, leaving 8 bases unmatched. The CDR3 is 15 residues long. The CDR3 region is CASSIRDRGPYEQYL. The CDR3 coding sequence is TGTGCCAGTAGCATAAGGGACAGGGGGCCCTACGAGCAGTACTTA.

The chain has TRBV4-2 and TRBJ2-4; the match to TRBD2 covers 13 bases. The trim removed 3 bases at V and 0 bases at J, leaving 14 bases unmatched. CDR3 length: 21 residues. CDR1 and CDR2 from the germline V gene are LGHNA and YNFKEQ. The CDR3 reads CASSHESRTSGRALAKNIQYF. The CDR3 region has the DNA TGTGCCAGCAGCCATGAGAGTAGAACTAGCGGGAGGGCCCTAGCCAAAAACATTCAGTACTTC.

The chain carries TRBV9 and TRBJ1-4; the match to TRBD1 covers 7 bases. The CDR3 spans 15 residues. After removal of 7 bases from V and 5 bases from J, the junction contained 11 bases not matched to a gene. The germline gives CDR1 SGDLS, CDR2 YYNGEE. Here the CDR3 reads CASRKSGQTNEKLFF. CDR3 in DNA: TGTGCCAGCCGCAAATCGGGACAGACGAATGAAAAACTGTTTTTT.

On this clonotype: A much bigger clone sits one base away, suggesting this may be a read error. The rearrangement links TRBV25-1 to TRBJ1-2; D is possibly TRBD1 (6 bases). The CDR3 has 15 residues. V lost 4 bases and J 10 bases, leaving 22 bases between the germline ends. Germline CDR1 reads MGHDK; CDR2 reads SYGVNS. This CDR3 reads CASSASWGANILYTF. The CDR3 DNA reads TGTGCCAGCAGTGCCTCTTGGGGGGCCAACATCCTCTACACCTTC.